This T cell receptor (beta chain) was captured by sequencing in a study of shared clonotypes between healthy human individuals. Study-level information: Each donor had three CD4 naive, three CD4 memory, two CD8 naive and one CD8 memory plate. Study-wide points: Generation probability values for non-shared clonotypes were lower than those for clonotypes shared by all four donors.

Healthy and HIV-negative, the adult donors had no recent acute infections or vaccinations. Among the donors, all were Caucasian adults who lived in Nashville, Tennessee. TCRdb keeps only in-frame clones here, not all; method: immunoSEQ multiplex PCR. The data contain about 340,000 clones, around four fifths of them singletons. Of note for this clone: Antigen specificity is unknown.

Material: memory CD4+ T cells sorted from blood. The subset was: CD45RA-negative fraction. The clonotype was recovered from a man between 25 and 39 years old in good health.

CDR3 sequence (DNA): TGTGCCAGCAGCGTAGATCAGGGAAGGGGTGAAAAACTGTTTTTT. Translated, it gives CASSVDQGRGEKLFF. The rearrangement joins TRBV9 to TRBJ1-4, with D possibly being TRBD1 (5 bases). The length of the CDR3 is 15 residues. Germline V gene data show CDR1 as SGDLS and CDR2 as YYNGEE. Deletions cut 0 bases from V and 7 bases from J, with 13 bases between.